This T cell receptor beta chain was recovered during a study of blood T cell repertoires in COVID-19. In the study overall: Sites across the United States, Italy and Spain contributed samples from acute and convalescent COVID-19. The cDNA or gDNA used as material had been derived from T cells, B-cell-depleted T cells, or PBMCs.

Per the original methods: Amplification with reference gene primers provided the estimates of nucleated cell counts. Here immunoSEQ multiplex PCR was the method, and the copy in TCRdb shows in-frame clones only, minus some. That table furnishes V, J and clone size, whereas the DNA furnished D and trimming. The data hold some 65,000 clones, with 85% observed a single time. The length of the CDR3 is 14 residues. V dropped 6 bases and J dropped 3 bases, with 15 bases sitting between them. Germline V gene data show CDR1 as MDHEN and CDR2 as SYDVKM. The sample taken for sequencing was peripheral blood. This receptor was obtained from an elderly man with acute or convalescent COVID-19. The chain carries TRBV28 and TRBJ2-7, with D possibly being TRBD2 (6 bases). The CDR3 DNA follows: TGTGCCAGCAGCCGGGGCGGGGTACGCTACGAGCAGTACTTC. It encodes CASSRGGVRYEQYF.